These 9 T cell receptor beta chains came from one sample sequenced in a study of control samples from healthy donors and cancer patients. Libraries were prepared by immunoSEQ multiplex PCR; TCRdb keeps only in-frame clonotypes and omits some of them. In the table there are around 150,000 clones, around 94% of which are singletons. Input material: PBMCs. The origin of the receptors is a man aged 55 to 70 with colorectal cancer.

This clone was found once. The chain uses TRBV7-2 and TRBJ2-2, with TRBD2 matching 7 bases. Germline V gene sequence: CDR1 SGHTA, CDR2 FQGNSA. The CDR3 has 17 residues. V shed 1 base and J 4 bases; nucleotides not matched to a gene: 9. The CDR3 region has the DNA TGTGCCAGCAGCTTAGTTGCTAGCGGCGGACTCACCGGGGAGCTGTTTTTT. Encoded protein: CASSLVASGGLTGELFF.

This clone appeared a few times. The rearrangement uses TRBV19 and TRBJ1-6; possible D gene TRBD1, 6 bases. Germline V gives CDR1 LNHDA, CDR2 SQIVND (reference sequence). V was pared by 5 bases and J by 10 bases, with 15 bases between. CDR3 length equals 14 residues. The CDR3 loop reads CASSSLTGGSPLHF. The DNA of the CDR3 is TGTGCCAGTAGTTCCTTGACAGGCGGATCACCCCTCCACTTT.

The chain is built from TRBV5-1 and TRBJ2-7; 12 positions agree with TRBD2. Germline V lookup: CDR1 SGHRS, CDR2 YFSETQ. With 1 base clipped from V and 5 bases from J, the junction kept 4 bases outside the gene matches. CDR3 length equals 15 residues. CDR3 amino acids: CASSLRTSGANEQYF. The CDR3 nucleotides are TGCGCCAGCAGCTTGAGGACTAGCGGGGCCAACGAGCAGTACTTC.

The CDR3 here is CASSPGTGGFGGEKLFF. CDR3 nucleotide sequence: TGCGCCAGCAGCCCCGGGACAGGGGGCTTCGGGGGTGAAAAACTGTTTTTT. The rearrangement joins TRBV10-1 to TRBJ1-4, with 12 bases that match TRBD1. CDR1 and CDR2 from the germline V gene are WNHNN and SYGVQD (reference sequence). The CDR3 has 17 residues. V was pared by 6 bases and J by 7 bases, with 12 bases of the junction left unmatched.

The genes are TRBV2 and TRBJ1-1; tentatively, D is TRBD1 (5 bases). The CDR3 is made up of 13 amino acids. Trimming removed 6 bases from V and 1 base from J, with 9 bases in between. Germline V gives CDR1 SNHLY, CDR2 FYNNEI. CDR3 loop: CASRGRGNTEAFF. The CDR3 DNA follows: TGTGCCAGCAGGGGGAGGGGGAACACTGAAGCTTTCTTT. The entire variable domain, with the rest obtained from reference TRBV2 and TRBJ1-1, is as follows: EPEVTQTPSHQVTQMGQEVILRCVPISNHLYFYWYRQILGQKVEFLVSFYNNEISEKSEIFDDQFSVERPDGSNFTLKIRSTKLEDSAMYFCASRGRGNTEAFFGQGTRLTVV.

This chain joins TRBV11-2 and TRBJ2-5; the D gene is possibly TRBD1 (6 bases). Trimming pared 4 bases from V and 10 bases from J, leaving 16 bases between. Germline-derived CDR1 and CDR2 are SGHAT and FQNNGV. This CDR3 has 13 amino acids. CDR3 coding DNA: TGTGCCAGCAGCTCCTACCTAGAGGGGGACCAGTACTTC. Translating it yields CASSSYLEGDQYF.

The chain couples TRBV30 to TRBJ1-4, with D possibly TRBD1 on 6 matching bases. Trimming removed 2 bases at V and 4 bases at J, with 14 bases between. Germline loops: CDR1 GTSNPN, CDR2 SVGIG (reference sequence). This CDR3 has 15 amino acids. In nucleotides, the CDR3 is TGTGCCTGGAGTTCCCAGACAGGCCTTAATGAAAAACTGTTTTTT. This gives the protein CAWSSQTGLNEKLFF.

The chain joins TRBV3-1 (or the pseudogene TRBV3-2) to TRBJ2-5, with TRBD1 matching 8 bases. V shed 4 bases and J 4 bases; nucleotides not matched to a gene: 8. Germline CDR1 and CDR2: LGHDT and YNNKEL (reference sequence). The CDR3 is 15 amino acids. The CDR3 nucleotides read TGTGCCAGCAGCCCGACAGGGGAGGTGGGAGAGACCCAGTACTTC. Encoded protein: CASSPTGEVGETQYF.

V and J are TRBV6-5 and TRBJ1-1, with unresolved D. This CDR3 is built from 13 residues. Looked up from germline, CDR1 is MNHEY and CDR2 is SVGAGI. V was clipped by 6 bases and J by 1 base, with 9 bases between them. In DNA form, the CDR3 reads TGTGCCAGCAGGGAGGGCGCGAACACTGAAGCTTTCTTT. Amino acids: CASREGANTEAFF.